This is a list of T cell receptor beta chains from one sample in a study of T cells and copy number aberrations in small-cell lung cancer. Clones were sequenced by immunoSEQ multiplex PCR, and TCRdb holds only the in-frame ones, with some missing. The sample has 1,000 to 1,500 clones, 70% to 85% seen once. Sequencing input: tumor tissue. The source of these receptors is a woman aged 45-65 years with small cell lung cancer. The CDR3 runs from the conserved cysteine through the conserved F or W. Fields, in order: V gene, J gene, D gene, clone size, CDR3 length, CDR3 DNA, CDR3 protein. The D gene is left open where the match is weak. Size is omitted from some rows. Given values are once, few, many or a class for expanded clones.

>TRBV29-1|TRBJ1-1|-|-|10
TGCAGCGGAACCAACACTGAAGCTTTCTTT
CSGTNTEAFF
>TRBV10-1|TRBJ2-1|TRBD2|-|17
TGCGCCAGCAGTGACCGGGGGACTAGCGGGGCTTTTGATGAGCAGTTCTTC
CASSDRGTSGAFDEQFF
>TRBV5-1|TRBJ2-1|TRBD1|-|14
TGCGCCAGCAGCACCGGGACAGAACATGGTGAGCAGTTCTTC
CASSTGTEHGEQFF
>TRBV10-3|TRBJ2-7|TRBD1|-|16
TGTGCCATCAGTGACACTCTCCGGGACAGAGACTACGAGCAGTACTTC
CAISDTLRDRDYEQYF
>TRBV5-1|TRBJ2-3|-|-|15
TGCGCCAGCAGCTTGGGGGCTAGCGGCACAGATACGCAGTATTTT
CASSLGASGTDTQYF
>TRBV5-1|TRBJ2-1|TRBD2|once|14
TGCGCCAGCAGCGGACTAGCGGGGAACAATGAGCAGTTCTTC
CASSGLAGNNEQFF
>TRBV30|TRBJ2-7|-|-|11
TGTGCCTGGAGGGGGATCGCCGAGCAGTACTTC
CAWRGIAEQYF
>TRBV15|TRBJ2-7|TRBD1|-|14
TGTGCCACCAGCAGTGGACGACAGGGTAACGAGCAGTACTTC
CATSSGRQGNEQYF
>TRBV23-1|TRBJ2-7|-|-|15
TGCGCCAGCAGTCAATCTGGGGGTCTTGACTACGAGCAGTACTTC
CASSQSGGLDYEQYF
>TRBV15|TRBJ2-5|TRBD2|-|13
TGTGCCACCAGCACTATAGCGGGAGAGACCCAGTACTTC
CATSTIAGETQYF